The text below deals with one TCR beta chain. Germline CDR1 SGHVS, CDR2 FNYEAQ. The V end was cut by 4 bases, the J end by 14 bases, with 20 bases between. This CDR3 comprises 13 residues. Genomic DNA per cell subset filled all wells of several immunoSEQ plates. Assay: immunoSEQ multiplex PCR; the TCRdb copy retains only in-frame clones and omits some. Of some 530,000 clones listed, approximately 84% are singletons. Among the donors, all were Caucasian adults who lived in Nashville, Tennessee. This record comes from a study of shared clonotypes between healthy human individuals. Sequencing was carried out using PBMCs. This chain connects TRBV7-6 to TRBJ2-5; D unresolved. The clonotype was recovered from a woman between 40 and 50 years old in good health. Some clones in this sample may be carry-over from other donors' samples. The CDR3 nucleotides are TGTGCCAGCAGCTCCCACAGCCCCGCGCGGCTATACTTC. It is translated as CASSSHSPARLYF.